Listed below are T cell receptor beta chains from one sample, sequenced in a study of OX40 agonist ivuxolimab in advanced cancers. TCRdb's copy holds only in-frame clones and misses some; the assay was immunoSEQ multiplex PCR. The data contain fewer than 110,000 clones, 75% to 95% of them singletons. Sequenced material: CD4+ or CD8+ T cells sorted from blood, taken in a trial of the OX40 agonist ivuxolimab. The origin of the receptors is an adult with an advanced solid tumor such as melanoma, head and neck, liver or kidney cancer. Each CDR3 is given with its conserved first and last residue. A D gene is named only where the DNA matches it firmly. Expanded clones get a size class; other rows say once, few or many, or leave the size out.

size	length	V	J	D	CDR3	DNA
-	14	TRBV27	TRBJ2-7	-	CASSLKQGTHEQYF	TGTGCCAGCAGTTTAAAGCAGGGGACCCACGAGCAGTACTTC
once	15	TRBV19	TRBJ2-4	-	CASSMQTLDKNIQYF	TGTGCCAGTAGTATGCAGACCCTTGACAAAAACATTCAGTACTTC
-	15	TRBV28	TRBJ2-2	-	CASSSAASNTGELFF	TGTGCCAGCAGTTCGGCAGCCTCGAACACCGGGGAGCTGTTTTTT
-	13	TRBV19	TRBJ1-5	TRBD1	CASSLGGEQPQHF	TGTGCCAGTAGCTTAGGGGGCGAACAGCCCCAGCATTTT
-	12	TRBV5-1	TRBJ2-1	-	CASSPYHNEQFF	TGCGCCAGCAGCCCCTACCACAATGAGCAGTTCTTC
-	13	TRBV5-1	TRBJ2-7	-	CASRAGNGYEQYF	TGCGCCAGCAGGGCAGGGAACGGCTACGAGCAGTACTTC
-	16	TRBV5-1	TRBJ1-3	-	CASSLEADNRGNTIYF	TGCGCCAGCAGCTTGGAGGCAGATAACAGAGGAAACACCATATATTTT
-	11	TRBV28	TRBJ2-7	-	CASSSWGEQYF	TGTGCCAGCAGTTCCTGGGGCGAGCAGTACTTC
-	15	TRBV7-2	TRBJ1-1	-	CASSLAPDTAGEAFF	TGTGCCAGCAGCTTAGCCCCAGACACGGCGGGTGAAGCTTTCTTT
-	16	TRBV27	TRBJ2-5	TRBD2	CASSPPGGLELETQYF	TGTGCCAGCAGTCCCCCGGGGGGACTAGAGTTGGAGACCCAGTACTTC
-	19	TRBV28	TRBJ2-1	-	CASSLFSYGRSGGGNEQFF	TGTGCCAGCAGTTTATTCAGTTATGGGAGGTCAGGGGGGGGCAATGAGCAGTTCTTC
-	15	TRBV28	TRBJ2-7	-	CASSSRERRAYEQYF	TGTGCCAGCAGTTCCAGGGAGCGGCGGGCCTACGAGCAGTACTTC
once	14	TRBV18	TRBJ1-4	-	CASSDSHPNEKLFF	TGTGCCAGCTCGGACAGCCATCCGAATGAAAAACTGTTTTTT
once	15	TRBV19	TRBJ1-5	-	CASSIDLEGPGPQHF	TGTGCCAGTAGTATAGATCTTGAGGGCCCGGGACCCCAGCATTTT
-	17	TRBV5-1	TRBJ2-6	TRBD2	CASSPLAGSSGANVLTF	TGCGCCAGCAGCCCACTAGCGGGGAGCTCTGGGGCCAACGTCCTGACTTTC
-	13	TRBV18	TRBJ1-1	-	CASSPEVGYGAFF	TGTGCCAGCTCACCTGAAGTAGGGTATGGAGCTTTCTTT
-	20	TRBV9	TRBJ2-6	TRBD1	CASSVGTGQGDTSGANVLTF	TGTGCCAGCAGCGTAGGGACAGGACAGGGGGATACCTCTGGGGCCAACGTCCTGACTTTC
-	14	TRBV18	TRBJ1-1	-	CASSPQGGSTEAFF	TGTGCCAGCTCACCACAGGGCGGTAGCACTGAAGCTTTCTTT
-	15	TRBV19	TRBJ2-7	TRBD2	CASSPWTSGSYEQYF	TGTGCCAGTAGTCCCTGGACTAGCGGGAGCTACGAGCAGTACTTC
-	12	TRBV11-2	TRBJ2-7	-	CASSLDLYEQYF	TGTGCCAGCAGCTTAGACCTCTACGAGCAGTACTTC
-	18	TRBV10-3	TRBJ2-6	-	CAISELRGPSSGANVLTF	TGTGCCATCAGTGAGTTGAGGGGTCCTTCCTCTGGGGCCAACGTCCTGACTTTC
-	14	TRBV28	TRBJ2-5	TRBD2	CASSPSGGGETQYF	TGTGCCAGCAGCCCGAGCGGCGGGGGAGAGACCCAGTACTTC
-	15	TRBV7-3	TRBJ2-5	TRBD1	CASSPTGDTLETQYF	TGTGCCAGCAGCCCCACAGGGGATACCCTTGAGACCCAGTACTTC
-	15	TRBV28	TRBJ2-7	TRBD1	CASSSGTGVSYEQYF	TGTGCCAGCAGCTCAGGGACAGGGGTGAGCTACGAGCAGTACTTC
-	17	TRBV18	TRBJ1-4	-	CASSPAGGDWTNEKLFF	TGTGCCAGCTCACCGGCGGGTGGGGATTGGACTAATGAAAAACTGTTTTTT
-	13	TRBV28	TRBJ1-2	TRBD1	CASRTGTAYGYTF	TGTGCCAGCCGTACCGGGACAGCCTATGGCTACACCTTC
-	16	TRBV4-2	TRBJ2-1	TRBD2	CASSPRGAGGKDEQFF	TGTGCCAGCAGCCCCAGGGGCGCGGGAGGAAAAGATGAGCAGTTCTTC
-	13	TRBV5-1	TRBJ2-5	-	CASRWVEGETQYF	TGCGCCAGCAGGTGGGTCGAGGGAGAGACCCAGTACTTC
-	12	TRBV19	TRBJ2-7	-	CASSGPVGEQYF	TGTGCCAGTAGTGGGCCTGTCGGCGAGCAGTACTTC
-	13	TRBV9	TRBJ1-6	TRBD1	CASSAADRGRLHF	TGTGCCAGCAGCGCCGCTGACAGGGGCCGCCTCCACTTT
-	11	TRBV7-9	TRBJ2-7	-	CASSASYEQYF	TGTGCCAGCAGCGCTTCCTACGAGCAGTACTTC